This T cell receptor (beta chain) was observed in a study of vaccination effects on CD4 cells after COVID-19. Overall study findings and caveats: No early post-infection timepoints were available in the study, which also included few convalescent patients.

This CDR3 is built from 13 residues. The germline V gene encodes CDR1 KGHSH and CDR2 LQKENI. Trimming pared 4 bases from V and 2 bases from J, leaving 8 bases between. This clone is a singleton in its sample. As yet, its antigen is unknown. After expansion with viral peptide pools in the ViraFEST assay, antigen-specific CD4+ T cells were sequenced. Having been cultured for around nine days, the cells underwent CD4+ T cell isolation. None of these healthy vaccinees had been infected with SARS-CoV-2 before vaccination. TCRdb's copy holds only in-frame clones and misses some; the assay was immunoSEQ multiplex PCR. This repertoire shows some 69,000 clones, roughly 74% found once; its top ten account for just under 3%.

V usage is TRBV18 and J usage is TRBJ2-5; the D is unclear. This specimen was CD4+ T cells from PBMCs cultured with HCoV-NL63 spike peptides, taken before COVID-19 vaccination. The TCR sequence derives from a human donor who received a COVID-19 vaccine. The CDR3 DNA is TGTGCCAGCTCACTCCGATTACAAGAGACCCAGTACTTC. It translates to CASSLRLQETQYF. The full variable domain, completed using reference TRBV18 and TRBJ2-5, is NAGVMQNPRHLVRRRGQEARLRCSPMKGHSHVYWYRQLPEEGLKFMVYLQKENIIDESGMPKERFSAEFPKEGPSILRIQQVVRGDSAAYFCASSLRLQETQYFGPGTRLLVL.